The 5 T cell receptor beta chains below come from one sample, sequenced in a study of T-cell memory formation after mild COVID-19. TCRdb used MiXCR to reprocess the 5' RACE reads, holding one entry per CDR3 protein. The sample contains more than 300,000 distinct CDR3 sequences, about 20% of which appear only once. The sequenced material came from PBMCs or a T cell subset sorted from them (not recorded which). These TCRs come from a man aged 18 to 30 who had mild COVID-19 (a few samples of this study predate the infection). Cell type and time point are not known.

The rearrangement uses TRBV5-1 and TRBJ2-7; D unresolved. Trimming took off 0 bases at V and 5 bases at J, with 9 bases between the two ends. The CDR3 covers 13 residues. Germline V gene sequence: CDR1 SGHRS, CDR2 YFSETQ. The CDR3 loop is CASSLAGTDEQYF. The CDR3 region has the DNA TGCGCCAGCAGCTTGGCCGGCACCGACGAGCAGTACTTC.

A few counts support this clonotype. The chain combines TRBV5-1 with TRBJ2-1; 10 bases agree with TRBD2. CDR3 length: 16 amino acids. V lost 4 bases to trimming and J lost 5 bases; unmatched junction nucleotides: 9. The germline gives CDR1 SGHRS, CDR2 YFSETQ. The CDR3 DNA reads as TGCGCCAGCAGCCCCGTTATAGCGGGGGGTCACAATGAGCAGTTCTTC. Translated, it gives CASSPVIAGGHNEQFF.

The V and J genes are TRBV29-1 and TRBJ2-5; 8 bases are shared with TRBD2. V lost 1 base and J lost 5; bases outside the gene matches: 0. Per the germline V gene, CDR1 is SQVTM and CDR2 is ANQGSEA. The CDR3 spans 12 residues. In DNA, the CDR3 is TGCAGCGTTGAAGCGGGGGGGGAGACCCAGTACTTC. Translated: CSVEAGGETQYF. The full variable domain, completed using reference TRBV29-1 and TRBJ2-5, is SAVISQKPSRDICQRGTSLTIQCQVDSQVTMMFWYRQQPGQSLTLIATANQGSEATYESGFVIDKFPISRPNLTFSTLTVSNMSPEDSSIYLCSVEAGGETQYFGPGTRLLVL.

The chain links TRBV5-1 to TRBJ1-4, with D perhaps matching TRBD1 (5 bases). CDR3 length: 14 amino acids. The V gene's germline CDR1 is SGHRS and CDR2 YFSETQ. The ends were cut back, 4 bases at V and 5 bases at J, with 12 bases in the middle. The CDR3 region is CASSNGRGNEKLFF. CDR3 DNA: TGCGCCAGCAGCAATGGACGGGGCAATGAAAAACTGTTTTTT. Full variable domain (missing parts from reference TRBV5-1 and TRBJ1-4): KAGVTQTPRYLIKTRGQQVTLSCSPISGHRSVSWYQQTPGQGLQFLFEYFSETQRNKGNFPGRFSGRQFSNSRSEMNVSTLELGDSALYLCASSNGRGNEKLFFGSGTQLSVL.

This clonotype has at least ten counts. The chain couples TRBV19 to TRBJ2-4; D gene unclear. CDR1 and CDR2 (germline): LNHDA, SQIVND (reference sequence). The ends were cut back, 8 bases at V and 5 bases at J, with 16 bases in the middle. This CDR3 has 14 residues. The CDR3 here is CASRSRLKENIQYF. The CDR3 region has the DNA TGTGCCAGTCGTAGCCGTTTGAAGGAAAACATTCAGTACTTC.